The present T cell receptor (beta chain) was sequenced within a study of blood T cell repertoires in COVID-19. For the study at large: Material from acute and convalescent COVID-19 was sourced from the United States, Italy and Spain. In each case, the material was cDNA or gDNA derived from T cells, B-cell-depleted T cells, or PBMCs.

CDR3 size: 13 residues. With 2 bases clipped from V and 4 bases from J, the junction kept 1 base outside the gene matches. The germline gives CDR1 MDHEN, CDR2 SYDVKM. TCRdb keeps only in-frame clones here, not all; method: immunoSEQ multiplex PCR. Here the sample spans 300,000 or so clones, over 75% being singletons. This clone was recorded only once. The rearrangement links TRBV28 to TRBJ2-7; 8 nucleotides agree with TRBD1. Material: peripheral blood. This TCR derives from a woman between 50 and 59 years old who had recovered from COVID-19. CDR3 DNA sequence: TGTGCCAGCAGTTTAGGGGACAGGTACGAGCAGTACTTC. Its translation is CASSLGDRYEQYF.